The rows below give T cell receptor beta chains drawn from one sample of a study of cytomegalovirus exposure and HLA in healthy donors. This table comes from immunoSEQ multiplex PCR, and its TCRdb copy is limited to in-frame clones, with some not included. The repertoire consists of roughly 60,000 clones, with roughly 70% occurring once and the leading ten covering 15% to 20%. The sample consisted of PBMCs. These receptors all come from a woman aged 60-70 years in good health and CMV-seropositive. Both conserved end residues are part of each CDR3. Each record gives: D gene, J gene, V gene, clone size, CDR3 protein, CDR3 DNA. A D gene is named only where the DNA matches it firmly. Clone size appears in some rows only: once, few, many, or a class for an expanded clone.

TRBD2 TRBJ2-2 TRBV4-3 . CASSPGLAGGFFDTGELFF TGCGCCAGCAGCCCGGGACTAGCGGGGGGGTTTTTCGACACCGGGGAGCTGTTTTTT
TRBD1 TRBJ1-3 TRBV9 . CASSVEAGGLGNTIYF TGTGCCAGCAGCGTAGAGGCAGGGGGCCTTGGAAACACCATATATTTT
. TRBJ1-1 TRBV5-1 . CASSPEDSMNTEAFF TGCGCCAGCAGCCCGGAGGACAGCATGAACACTGAAGCTTTCTTT
. TRBJ1-2 TRBV27 few CASSLLVGGGYGYTF TGTGCCAGCAGTTTATTAGTGGGAGGGGGCTATGGCTACACCTTC
. TRBJ1-1 TRBV19 few CASNNREGDTEAFF TGTGCCAGTAATAACAGGGAAGGGGACACTGAAGCTTTCTTT
. TRBJ2-3 TRBV7-8 few CASSLVGSGRRTDTQYF TGTGCCAGCAGCTTAGTTGGTAGCGGACGACGCACAGATACGCAGTATTTT
. TRBJ2-1 TRBV21-1 . CARGGRGLRYYNEQFF TGTGCCAGGGGGGGGAGAGGGTTAAGGTACTACAATGAGCAGTTCTTC
TRBD1 TRBJ1-1 TRBV25-1 . CASKQGTEAFF TGTGCCAGCAAACAGGGGACTGAAGCTTTCTTT
TRBD2 TRBJ2-1 TRBV5-6 few CASSLAASGVNEQFF TGTGCCAGCAGCTTGGCAGCTAGCGGGGTGAATGAGCAGTTCTTC
. TRBJ1-2 TRBV28 . CASRRDIGYTF TGTGCCAGCAGACGGGACATCGGCTACACCTTC
. TRBJ1-5 TRBV12-2 . CASRLGGYQGWMNQPQHF TGTGCAAGTCGCTTAGGGGGGTATCAGGGGTGGATGAATCAGCCCCAGCATTTT
. TRBJ1-1 TRBV14 . CASYRVLDTEAFF TGTGCCAGTTACAGGGTTTTGGACACTGAAGCTTTCTTT
TRBD1 TRBJ1-1 TRBV19 . CASRGQGWETEAFF TGTGCCAGTAGGGGACAGGGCTGGGAAACTGAAGCTTTCTTT
TRBD1 TRBJ1-1 TRBV11-1 . CASSRQGGDTEAFF TGTGCCAGCAGTCGCCAGGGGGGAGACACTGAAGCTTTCTTT
TRBD1 TRBJ2-6 TRBV7-9 . CASSSGQGSWANVLTF TGTGCCAGCAGCTCCGGACAGGGAAGCTGGGCCAACGTCCTGACTTTC
TRBD2 TRBJ2-7 TRBV7-2 . CASSWRGGLSYEQYF TGTGCCAGCAGCTGGCGGGGGGGGCTCTCCTACGAGCAGTACTTC
. TRBJ1-5 TRBV18 . CASSLSNQPQHF TGTGCCAGCTCACTTTCGAATCAGCCCCAGCATTTT
. TRBJ1-1 TRBV6-4 once CASSLSPNTEAFF TGTGCCAGCAGTCTGTCTCCGAACACTGAAGCTTTCTTT
TRBD2 TRBJ2-6 TRBV7-2 . CASSLMLAGPSSGANVLTF TGTGCCAGCAGCTTGATGCTAGCGGGTCCGAGCTCTGGGGCCAACGTCCTGACTTTC
. TRBJ2-3 TRBV29-1 . CSVEDPAVNTDTQYF TGCAGCGTTGAAGATCCCGCGGTAAACACAGATACGCAGTATTTT
. TRBJ1-2 TRBV18 . CASSPTLRQGGYGYTF TGTGCCAGCTCACCAACCCTTCGACAAGGGGGATATGGCTACACCTTC
. TRBJ2-7 TRBV4-3 . CASSRDIRYEQYF TGCGCCAGCAGTCGGGACATCCGTTACGAGCAGTACTTC
TRBD1 TRBJ2-5 TRBV7-2 . CASSWGTGGVETQYF TGTGCCAGCAGCTGGGGGACAGGGGGGGTGGAGACCCAGTACTTC
TRBD1 TRBJ1-1 TRBV10-2 . CASREGARLDTEAFF TGCGCCAGCAGGGAGGGGGCGCGGTTGGACACTGAAGCTTTCTTT
TRBD2 TRBJ2-7 TRBV10-3 . CAISDGLGYEQYF TGTGCCATCAGTGACGGACTAGGCTACGAGCAGTACTTC
. TRBJ1-2 TRBV5-4 . CASSPDSNYGYTF TGTGCCAGCAGCCCCGACAGTAACTATGGCTACACCTTC
TRBD1 TRBJ2-7 TRBV5-1 . CASSSGQGRRSYEQYF TGCGCCAGCAGCTCCGGACAGGGAAGGAGGTCCTACGAGCAGTACTTC
TRBD2 TRBJ2-1 TRBV27 . CASSLHSLTAGGRLIF TGTGCCAGCAGTTTACACTCCCTAACTGCGGGGGGGCGATTAATCTTC
TRBD2 TRBJ2-7 TRBV27 . CASASSGWFGDVYEQYF TGTGCCAGCGCCAGTAGCGGGTGGTTCGGGGACGTATACGAGCAGTACTTC
. TRBJ2-5 TRBV5-1 . CASSLISGSETQYF TGCGCCAGCAGCTTGATATCCGGGTCGGAGACCCAGTACTTC
TRBD1 TRBJ1-2 TRBV19 once CASRHKPGQGAYGYTF TGTGCCAGTAGACACAAACCGGGACAGGGGGCCTATGGCTACACCTTC
TRBD1 TRBJ1-5 TRBV5-6 few CASSLGQGVVQPQHF TGTGCCAGCAGCTTGGGACAGGGGGTTGTTCAGCCCCAGCATTTT
. TRBJ2-1 TRBV5-4 . CASSLQSLWYNEQFF TGTGCCAGCAGCTTACAGAGTCTCTGGTACAATGAGCAGTTCTTC
. TRBJ1-1 TRBV27 . CASSFRGQNTEAFF TGTGCCAGCAGTTTCAGGGGTCAGAACACTGAAGCTTTCTTT
. TRBJ1-1 TRBV7-2 . CASIFSGDLSTEAFF TGTGCCAGCATCTTTTCAGGGGATTTGAGCACTGAAGCTTTCTTT
TRBD1 TRBJ1-1 TRBV5-4 . CASSREGKLTGTEAFF TGTGCCAGCAGCAGGGAAGGCAAGTTGACAGGGACTGAAGCTTTCTTT
. TRBJ1-1 TRBV19 . CASSTRSTVMNTEAFF TGTGCCAGTAGTACAAGATCGACAGTAATGAACACTGAAGCTTTCTTT
. TRBJ1-2 TRBV27 . CASSFSIPGAGYTF TGTGCCAGCAGTTTCTCCATTCCGGGAGCTGGCTACACCTTC
. TRBJ2-3 TRBV7-9 . CASTFAEADTQYF TGTGCCAGCACCTTCGCGGAGGCAGATACGCAGTATTTT
. TRBJ1-5 TRBV7-7 few CASSQYKDSPNQPQHF TGCGCCAGCAGCCAATACAAGGACAGCCCCAATCAGCCCCAGCATTTT
. TRBJ1-1 TRBV5-5 . CASSLKTSSAFF TGTGCCAGCAGTCTTAAGACATCCTCAGCTTTCTTT
TRBD2 TRBJ2-7 TRBV9 . CASSPRLAGGQSPEQYF TGTGCCAGCAGCCCACGACTAGCGGGGGGGCAAAGCCCAGAGCAGTACTTC
TRBD2 TRBJ2-3 TRBV7-6 . CASSLVQAGGPLRYTQYF TGTGCCAGCAGCTTAGTTCAGGCGGGGGGACCGCTAAGATATACGCAGTATTTT
TRBD1 TRBJ1-2 TRBV6-6 . CASRAGTGGGYTF TGTGCCAGCAGGGCCGGGACAGGGGGAGGCTACACCTTC
. TRBJ1-5 TRBV6-1 few CASSEVTGEGNQPQHF TGTGCCAGCAGTGAAGTGACAGGTGAGGGCAATCAGCCCCAGCATTTT
TRBD1 TRBJ2-5 TRBV2 once CASSHFDRGETQYF TGTGCCAGCAGTCATTTTGACAGGGGGGAGACCCAGTACTTC
. TRBJ1-5 TRBV7-9 . CASSLGADQPQHF TGTGCCAGCAGCTTGGGGGCAGACCAGCCCCAGCATTTT
TRBD1 TRBJ1-4 TRBV9 few CASSVATGGGNEKLFF TGTGCCAGCAGCGTAGCTACAGGGGGAGGTAATGAAAAACTGTTTTTT
. TRBJ1-5 TRBV7-2 once CASSFGQNQPQHF TGTGCCAGCAGCTTTGGACAGAATCAGCCCCAGCATTTT
. TRBJ2-4 TRBV2 . CASAKGGARGPSTW TGTGCCAGCGCGAAAGGGGGGGCAAGGGGACCCTCGACGTGG
. TRBJ2-1 TRBV18 . CASSPQQYNEQFF TGTGCCAGCTCACCACAACAATACAATGAGCAGTTCTTC
. TRBJ1-6 TRBV2 . CASSGQSSNSPLHF TGTGCCAGCAGTGGACAGTCCTCTAATTCACCCCTCCACTTT
TRBD2 TRBJ2-7 TRBV6-5 . CASSYLLAGSYEQYF TGTGCCAGCAGTTACTTGCTAGCGGGGTCCTACGAGCAGTACTTC
. TRBJ2-7 TRBV4-3 . CASSLGGGVLPYEQYF TGCGCCAGCAGCCTTGGAGGTGGAGTATTGCCCTACGAGCAGTACTTC
. TRBJ2-5 TRBV5-6 . CASSVRRSYQETQYF TGTGCCAGCAGCGTACGGCGGTCCTACCAAGAGACCCAGTACTTC
TRBD1 TRBJ1-2 TRBV7-8 once CASSLRTGSGYTF TGTGCCAGCAGCCTGAGGACAGGGTCCGGCTACACCTTC
. TRBJ2-3 TRBV9 . CASSVGGHPTDTQYF TGTGCCAGCAGCGTGGGGGGGCACCCCACAGATACGCAGTATTTT
. TRBJ2-7 TRBV4-2 . CASSQQQGAEQYF TGTGCCAGCAGCCAGCAACAGGGTGCCGAGCAGTACTTC